These 18 T cell receptor beta chains originate from one sample sequenced in a study of identical twins. TCRdb reprocessed the 5' RACE reads with MiXCR, giving one entry per CDR3 protein. Here the sample spans approximately 490,000 distinct CDR3 sequences, more than 20% being singletons. The same sample was also studied in work on yellow fever vaccine responses in identical twins.

Sequences were obtained from CD4+ T cells sorted from blood. The source is a woman between 18 and 29 years old in good health.

This chain uses TRBV6-1 with TRBJ1-1; D is unclear. This CDR3 comprises 14 residues. Trimming took off 4 bases at V and 3 bases at J, with 12 bases between the two ends. CDR1 is MNHNS, CDR2 SASEGT, per germline. CDR3 loop: CASSAVDTDTEAFF. The DNA of the CDR3 is TGTGCCAGCAGTGCTGTGGATACAGACACTGAAGCTTTCTTT.

This clonotype appeared a few times. The V call is TRBV6-1, the J call TRBJ2-2; 9 positions agree with TRBD1. Unmatched junction bases numbered 9, after V lost 6 bases and J lost 10 bases. The CDR3 is 14 residues long. The V gene's germline CDR1 is MNHNS and CDR2 SASEGT. The CDR3 bases are TGTGCCAGCAGCGAGACAGGGGGTATTGCGGAGCTGTTTTTT. Translation: CASSETGGIAELFF.

About this clonotype itself: The junction does not match germline at one end; this may be a read error. The V and J genes are TRBV7-8 and TRBJ2-1, with unresolved D. CDR1 is SGHVS and CDR2 is FQNEAQ in the germline V gene. The CDR3 has 13 residues. The CDR3 is CASSFEPRYEEFF. In DNA form, the CDR3 reads TGTGCCAGCAGCTTCGAACCCCGGTATGAGGAGTTCTTC.

This clonotype was counted many times. V is TRBV13 and J is TRBJ2-5; D call uncertain. Germline V gene sequence: CDR1 PRHDT, CDR2 FYEKMQ (reference sequence). The CDR3 consists of 11 residues. Trimming took off 0 bases at V and 14 bases at J, with 10 bases between the two ends. CDR3 region: CASSLGTRSYF. The CDR3 nucleotides read TGTGCCAGCAGCTTAGGCACCCGCTCCTACTTC.

This clonotype was seen repeatedly, ten times or more. The gene calls are TRBV12-3 or TRBV12-4 and TRBJ2-1, with D perhaps TRBD2 (7 bases). CDR3 length: 16 residues. Trimming removed 7 bases from V and 3 bases from J, with 19 bases in between. CDR3 in amino acids: CASTISRGGVYNEQFF. In DNA, the CDR3 is TGTGCCAGCACCATTTCACGAGGGGGGGTCTACAATGAGCAGTTCTTC.

The chain joins TRBV7-8 to TRBJ2-7; TRBD2 agrees at 8 bases. The CDR3 sequence is 16 residues long. J lost 4 bases, V lost 1 base, and 9 bases had no gene match. Germline V CDR1 and CDR2: SGHVS, FQNEAQ. CDR3 sequence (DNA): TGTGCCAGCAGCTTAGGCCCAGCGGGGGCCGTTTACGAGCAGTACGTC. This encodes CASSLGPAGAVYEQYV.

The rearrangement uses TRBV21-1 and TRBJ2-1. TRBV21-1 is tagged as a pseudogene. The length of the CDR3 is 17 residues. CDR3 nucleotide sequence: TGTGCCAGCAGCACAAGACAGCAAACGAGCTCCTACAATGAGCAGTTCTTC. Translating gives CASSTRQQTSSYNEQFF.

V is TRBV5-1 and J is TRBJ2-7; 8 nucleotides match TRBD2. Germline CDR1 SGHRS, CDR2 YFSETQ. The CDR3 is 15 amino acids. Trimming cost V 3 bases and J 5 bases; bases outside gene matches: 10. Written as DNA, the CDR3 is TGCGCCAGCAGCTCCGAGCCGGGAGGGCCGGACGAGCAGTACTTC. It translates to CASSSEPGGPDEQYF.

The chain couples TRBV20-1 to TRBJ1-2; TRBD1 agrees at 7 bases. Trimming removed 2 bases from V and 2 bases from J; junction bases left unmatched: 5. The CDR3 totals 14 residues. Germline CDR1 is DFQATT and CDR2 is SNEGSKA (reference sequence). The CDR3 region is CSARRTGENYGYTF. In nucleotides, the CDR3 is TGCAGTGCTAGAAGGACAGGAGAAAACTATGGCTACACCTTC.

This clonotype has a count of ten or more. J is TRBJ1-4 and V is TRBV5-1; D is ambiguous. From germline, CDR1 is SGHRS and CDR2 YFSETQ. The CDR3 has 14 residues. The V and J ends lost 7 bases and 0 bases respectively, with 10 bases between them. The CDR3 loop reads CASSDPSTNEKLFF. CDR3 sequence (DNA): TGCGCCAGCTCAGACCCATCAACTAATGAAAAACTGTTTTTT.

The chain combines TRBV27 with TRBJ2-1, with 12 bases lining up with TRBD2. This CDR3 spans 17 amino acids. Per the germline V gene, CDR1 is MNHEY and CDR2 is SMNVEV (reference sequence). J was trimmed by 4 bases and V by 2 bases; bases with no gene match: 6. Written as DNA, the CDR3 is TGTGCCAGCAGTTTAGCTAGCGGGAGGGCCGGGTACAATGAGCAGTTCTTC. Translation: CASSLASGRAGYNEQFF.

This clonotype occurred a few times. This chain joins TRBV5-1 and TRBJ2-3, with TRBD2 identical over 8 bases. From germline, CDR1 is SGHRS and CDR2 YFSETQ. The CDR3 has 15 residues. V was pared by 3 bases and J by 6 bases, with 9 bases of the junction left unmatched. The chain's CDR3 is CASSSTPLAGDTQYF. The CDR3 DNA reads as TGCGCCAGCAGCTCCACACCGCTAGCGGGTGATACGCAGTATTTT.

This clonotype was seen only a few times. The chain employs TRBV7-9 and TRBJ1-1; a weak D match, TRBD1 (5 bases). Germline V gene data show CDR1 as SEHNR and CDR2 as FQNEAQ (reference sequence). The CDR3 totals 15 residues. The V gene lost 0 bases and the J gene lost 3 bases, with 11 bases spanning the gap. The CDR3 here is CASSLAWGVDTEAFF. DNA of the CDR3: TGTGCCAGCAGCTTAGCGTGGGGGGTGGACACTGAAGCTTTCTTT.

The rearrangement uses TRBV24-1 and TRBJ2-7, with 7 bases lining up with TRBD2. V shed 5 bases and J 2 bases; nucleotides not matched to a gene: 5. Looked up from germline, CDR1 is KGHDR and CDR2 is SFDVKD. This CDR3 comprises 14 residues. The CDR3, as DNA: TGTGCCACCAGTGGAAGCGGGACCCCCTACGAGCAGTACTTC. Translated, it gives CATSGSGTPYEQYF.

The V gene is TRBV5-1, the J gene TRBJ2-5; TRBD1 might be the D (6 bases). Per the germline V gene, CDR1 is SGHRS and CDR2 is YFSETQ. Between the trimmed V and J ends, which lost 2 bases and 4 bases, there was a span of 12 bases. The CDR3 contains 14 residues. The CDR3 protein is CASSFQGPGETQYF. CDR3 coding DNA: TGCGCCAGCAGCTTTCAGGGGCCGGGAGAGACCCAGTACTTC.

This clonotype has only a few counts. The rearrangement uses TRBV11-1 and TRBJ2-7; D possibly corresponds to TRBD2 (5 bases). Germline V gives CDR1 SGHAT, CDR2 FQDESV (reference sequence). CDR3 size: 19 residues. V was clipped by 5 bases and J by 2 bases, with 28 bases between them. The CDR3 here is CASSERAGGYQETTYEQYV. The CDR3 DNA is TGTGCCAGCAGCGAGAGGGCAGGCGGCTATCAGGAAACGACCTACGAGCAGTACGTC.

This clonotype was seen more than once but under ten times. The rearrangement links TRBV18 to TRBJ2-1; TRBD1 agrees at 11 bases. Germline V gives CDR1 KGHSH, CDR2 LQKENI. The CDR3 consists of 16 residues. J gave up 6 bases and V 4 bases, and 8 bases lay outside the gene matches. The CDR3 DNA is TGTGCCAGCTCACTCGCCGGACAGGGGGCCGCCAATGAGCAGTTCTTC. Translating gives CASSLAGQGAANEQFF.

The chain couples TRBV28 to TRBJ2-6; 8 nucleotides match TRBD1. Germline lookup yields CDR1 MDHEN and CDR2 SYDVKM. The CDR3 has 17 residues. V lost 6 bases to trimming and J lost 1 base; unmatched junction nucleotides: 8. Written as DNA, the CDR3 is TGTGCCAGCAGACGGACAGGGTCGGGATCTGGGGCCAACGTCCTGACTTTC. Protein product: CASRRTGSGSGANVLTF.